What follows describes a single T cell receptor beta chain. No antigen is known for it. They isolated at least 6 million PBMCs from each sample. The sample comes from a study of blood T cells in healthy people across ages. Notes on the study in general: The lack of PBMC sorting stopped any conclusive naive versus antigen-experienced comparison. Older age coincided with a roughly linear decline in TCR beta diversity per million T cells.

Primers used in a second PCR of roughly 7 to 12 cycles were a sample-barcoded 5' primer and a J-beta primer mix. Each CDR3 protein gets one entry after TCRdb re-called the 5' RACE reads with MiXCR. The sample comprises fewer than 2 million distinct CDR3 sequences, 39% of which are singletons, and 23% rests with the top ten. The CDR3 is 11 amino acids. CDR1 is DFQATT and CDR2 is SNEGSKA in the germline V gene (reference sequence). The ends were cut back, 6 bases at V and 8 bases at J, with 14 bases in the middle. The receptor comes from a human donor in good health. Sequencing was carried out using blood. This chain joins TRBV20-1 and TRBJ2-7; TRBD1 or TRBD2 may be the D gene (5 bases each). CDR3 loop: CSAIWGYKQYF. As DNA, the CDR3 is TGCAGTGCAATTTGGGGGTACAAGCAGTACTTC.